Here is one T cell receptor (beta chain) with its context. This record comes from a study of OX40 agonist ivuxolimab in advanced cancers. Across the study: Intravenous ivuxolimab at 0.01 to 10 mg/kg was given to patients every 2 weeks. Patients treated during dose escalation were battling hepatocellular carcinoma, melanoma, renal cell or head and neck cancer. Eligibility admitted prior anti-PD-1, anti-PD-L1 or anti-CTLA-4 therapy; roughly 40% had some.

The protocol was immunoSEQ multiplex PCR, while the TCRdb copy is restricted to in-frame clones and leaves out a portion. The table includes some 45,000 clones, 75% to 80% detected once. CDR3 length equals 15 residues. V shed 6 bases and J 3 bases; nucleotides not matched to a gene: 10. CDR1 is MNHNY and CDR2 is SVGAGI in the germline V gene (reference sequence). The TCR comes from an adult with an advanced solid tumor such as melanoma, head and neck, liver or kidney cancer. The chain links TRBV6-6 to TRBJ2-7, with TRBD2 identical over 8 bases. The specimen comprised CD4+ or CD8+ T cells sorted from blood, sampled in a trial of the OX40 agonist ivuxolimab. The CDR3: CASSRSGGALYEQYF. In nucleotides, the CDR3 is TGTGCCAGCAGCCGATCCGGGGGGGCCCTCTACGAGCAGTACTTC.